One sample yielded the 26 T cell receptor beta chains listed below, sequenced in a study of control samples from healthy donors and cancer patients. TCRdb's copy holds only in-frame clones and misses some; the assay was immunoSEQ multiplex PCR. Altogether 150,000 to 180,000 clones are present, around 95% being singletons, with the ten largest covering 4.5% to 6%. The sequencing input was blood. All receptors come from a man aged 35 to 55 in good health.

The V call is TRBV7-2, the J call TRBJ2-1; D is uncertain. Germline CDR1 is SGHTA and CDR2 is FQGNSA. V was shortened by 2 bases and J by 3 bases, with 8 bases between the two germline ends. The CDR3 has 14 residues. CDR3 sequence: CASSLLEIYNEQFF. CDR3 bases: TGTGCCAGCAGCTTACTAGAAATCTACAATGAGCAGTTCTTC.

The gene calls are TRBV30 and TRBJ1-6; no definite D call. Germline V gene lookup returns CDR1 GTSNPN and CDR2 SVGIG (reference sequence). This CDR3 spans 13 amino acids. The germline V and J ends were trimmed by 3 bases and 5 bases, with 8 bases remaining between them. The CDR3 nucleotides read TGTGCCTGGAGGGGAGTAAATAATTCACCCCTCCACTTT. Its protein product is CAWRGVNNSPLHF.

The J gene is TRBJ1-1, the V gene TRBV6-5; tentatively, D is TRBD1 (5 bases). V lost 5 bases to trimming and J lost 2 bases, with 12 bases between them. Germline loops: CDR1 MNHEY, CDR2 SVGAGI. This CDR3 region has 14 residues. The DNA of the CDR3 is TGTGCCAGCAGTACCGGGACTCCAAACACTGAAGCTTTCTTT. It is translated as CASSTGTPNTEAFF.

The rearrangement links TRBV7-2 to TRBJ2-2; 10 nucleotides line up with TRBD1. This CDR3 is 15 amino acids long. The trim removed 5 bases at V and 5 bases at J, leaving 5 bases unmatched. The germline V gene encodes CDR1 SGHTA and CDR2 FQGNSA. The CDR3 DNA follows: TGTGCCAGCAGCCGGGACAGGGGAGGGACCGGGGAGCTGTTTTTT. It specifies CASSRDRGGTGELFF.

The rearrangement uses TRBV19 and TRBJ1-2; D gene unclear. Germline V gene lookup returns CDR1 LNHDA and CDR2 SQIVND (reference sequence). The CDR3 loop spans 14 amino acids. V lost 6 bases and J lost 0, with 11 bases in between. CDR3 protein: CASSLAPPNYGYTF. CDR3 bases: TGTGCCAGTAGCTTAGCCCCACCTAACTATGGCTACACCTTC.

The rearrangement links TRBV6-6 to TRBJ1-3; D is perhaps TRBD1 (6 bases). The germline V gene encodes CDR1 MNHNY and CDR2 SVGAGI (reference sequence). The CDR3 runs 19 residues. The germline V and J ends were trimmed by 5 bases and 4 bases, with 27 bases remaining between them. In nucleotides, the CDR3 is TGTGCCAGCAGTCGTCGGGGACAACAACTATCAGGGGAAGGAAACACCATATATTTT. This sequence encodes CASSRRGQQLSGEGNTIYF.

The V gene is TRBV12-3 or TRBV12-4, the J gene TRBJ2-2; no firm D call. CDR3 length equals 11 residues. V was clipped by 6 bases and J by 9 bases, with 8 bases between them. The CDR3 nucleotides read TGTGCCAGCAGACTCGTAAGGGAGCTGTTTTTT. Amino acids: CASRLVRELFF.

The chain employs TRBV7-2 and TRBJ1-1; D gene uncertain. The CDR3 consists of 11 residues. Per the germline V gene, CDR1 is SGHTA and CDR2 is FQGNSA. With 3 bases removed from V and 10 bases from J, the gap between germline ends came to 9 bases. The CDR3 reads CASSLGSGAFF. In DNA, the CDR3 is TGTGCCAGCAGCTTGGGGTCCGGAGCTTTCTTT.

The V call is TRBV19, the J call TRBJ1-4, with D possibly matching TRBD1 (5 bases). Germline loops: CDR1 LNHDA, CDR2 SQIVND (reference sequence). V lost 10 bases and J 0 bases, leaving 9 bases between the germline ends. The CDR3 is made up of 13 amino acids. CDR3 DNA: TGTGCCACTTCGACAGCAACTAATGAAAAACTGTTTTTT. This gives the protein CATSTATNEKLFF.

In its sample, this clone was seen a few times. The chain links TRBV12-3 or TRBV12-4 to TRBJ1-4; unclear D gene. The CDR3 totals 11 residues. The germline V and J ends were trimmed by 5 bases and 5 bases, with 3 bases remaining between them. In nucleotides, the CDR3 is TGTGCCAGCAGTCCGAATGAAAAACTGTTTTTT. The encoded protein is CASSPNEKLFF.

This chain links TRBV4-1 with TRBJ2-6; D not resolved. Germline-derived CDR1 and CDR2 are MGHRA and YSYEKL. This CDR3 spans 16 amino acids. The germline V and J ends were trimmed by 6 bases and 4 bases, with 16 bases remaining between them. As DNA, the CDR3 is TGCGCCAGCAGGAAAGACACGCGGACCGGGGCCAACGTCCTGACTTTC. Its protein product is CASRKDTRTGANVLTF.

The V and J genes are TRBV7-8 and TRBJ2-7; unclear D gene. From germline, CDR1 is SGHVS and CDR2 FQNEAQ. The CDR3 is 12 amino acids. V was trimmed by 0 bases and J by 6 bases, leaving 6 bases between them. The CDR3 bases are TGTGCCAGCAGCTTAGCGTCCGGCGAGCAGTACTTC. This gives the protein CASSLASGEQYF.

In the case of this clone: At one end, the junction sequence differs from germline, possibly due to a read error. The chain combines TRBV28 with TRBJ1-4; D not resolved. Germline CDR1 is MDHEN and CDR2 is SYDVKM. This CDR3 contains 12 residues. CDR3 DNA: TGTGCCAGCAGCTTATTAGGTGAAAAACTGTTTTTT. Translation gives CASSLLGEKLFF.

This clone is judged medium-sized. The chain recombines TRBV7-9 with TRBJ1-4; possible D gene TRBD1, 5 bases. Trimming cost V 4 bases and J 4 bases, with 13 bases left between them. CDR3 length: 15 amino acids. Germline loops: CDR1 SEHNR, CDR2 FQNEAQ (reference sequence). CDR3 bases: TGTGCCAGCAGCTCGGCTGGGGGATATAATGAAAAACTGTTTTTT. Residues: CASSSAGGYNEKLFF.

The chain links TRBV5-1 to TRBJ1-4; D is unresolved. V lost 5 bases, J lost 1 base, and 6 bases lay in between. Germline V CDR1 and CDR2: SGHRS, YFSETQ. The CDR3 is made up of 13 amino acids. CDR3 in amino acids: CASRRETNEKLFF. The CDR3 region has the DNA TGCGCCAGCAGGCGGGAAACTAATGAAAAACTGTTTTTT.

This chain links TRBV19 with TRBJ1-1; D ambiguous. This CDR3 region has 15 residues. Trimming pared 6 bases from V and 0 bases from J, leaving 14 bases between. CDR1 is LNHDA and CDR2 is SQIVND in the germline V gene (reference sequence). CDR3 region: CASRPGRILNTEAFF. CDR3 nucleotides: TGTGCCAGTAGGCCCGGACGGATCCTGAACACTGAAGCTTTCTTT.

This CDR3 is CASRRGQGRGEQYF. For the CDR3, the DNA is TGTGCCAGCAGGCGGGGACAGGGAAGAGGCGAGCAGTACTTC. J is TRBJ2-7 and V is TRBV28, with 9 bases lining up with TRBD1. The CDR3 is 14 amino acids. V lost 6 bases, J lost 6 bases, and 9 bases stayed unmatched. The V gene's germline CDR1 is MDHEN and CDR2 SYDVKM.

This chain joins TRBV7-9 and TRBJ1-3; a possible D gene is TRBD1 (5 bases). CDR1 is SEHNR, CDR2 FQNEAQ, per germline (reference sequence). V lost 0 bases and J 8 bases, leaving 20 bases between the germline ends. The CDR3 is 17 residues long. The CDR3 is CASSLALQETAVDTIYF. The CDR3 nucleotides are TGTGCCAGCAGCTTAGCCCTACAGGAAACCGCCGTTGACACCATATATTTT.

The J gene is TRBJ1-6, the V gene TRBV2, with TRBD1 identical over 8 bases. The CDR3 is 16 residues long. V trimming: 5 bases; J trimming: 0 bases; junction bases outside the gene matches: 3. From germline, CDR1 is SNHLY and CDR2 FYNNEI. The CDR3 region is CASSTGGSSYNSPLHF. The CDR3 DNA reads TGTGCCAGCAGTACAGGGGGGAGCTCCTATAATTCACCCCTCCACTTT.

This clone came up once. V usage is TRBV11-2 and J usage is TRBJ2-7, with 8 bases that match TRBD2. The ends lost 0 bases at V and 3 bases at J; junction bases unmatched: 4. The CDR3 is made up of 15 amino acids. Looked up from germline, CDR1 is SGHAT and CDR2 is FQNNGV. CDR3 in DNA: TGTGCCAGCAGCTTAGATCCGGGGGGGTTCTACGAGCAGTACTTC. Its protein product is CASSLDPGGFYEQYF.

The CDR3 loop reads CASSVGTGSWTEAFF. The CDR3 coding sequence is TGTGCCAGCAGTGTGGGTACGGGGAGTTGGACTGAAGCTTTCTTT. The chain is built from TRBV5-6 and TRBJ1-1; D is undetermined. Germline V gene data show CDR1 as SGHDT and CDR2 as YYEEEE. This CDR3 comprises 15 residues. V shed 5 bases and J shed 5 bases, with 19 bases lying between them.

This CDR3 reads CSVEVPGSGNTIYF. In DNA form, the CDR3 reads TGCAGCGTTGAAGTACCAGGGTCTGGAAACACCATATATTTT. The chain links TRBV29-1 to TRBJ1-3, with D perhaps matching TRBD1 (5 bases). The V end was cut by 1 base, the J end by 1 base, with 8 bases between. From germline, CDR1 is SQVTM and CDR2 ANQGSEA. The CDR3 is 14 residues long.

The chain carries TRBV5-6 and TRBJ2-7; the D is unclear. Germline V gene sequence: CDR1 SGHDT, CDR2 YYEEEE. Trimming cost V 1 base and J 2 bases, with 7 bases left between them. The CDR3 is 13 amino acids. CDR3 amino acids: CASSLTLTYEQYF. In nucleotides, the CDR3 is TGTGCCAGCAGCTTGACACTAACCTACGAGCAGTACTTC.

V is TRBV5-1 and J is TRBJ1-3; 7 bases are shared with TRBD1. J gave up 0 bases and V 2 bases, and 5 bases lay outside the gene matches. Germline assignment: CDR1 SGHRS and CDR2 YFSETQ. This CDR3 is 16 amino acids long. DNA of the CDR3: TGCGCCAGCAGCTTAGACAGGGCCTTCTCTGGAAACACCATATATTTT. Translated, it gives CASSLDRAFSGNTIYF. Based on the CDR3 plus reference TRBV5-1 and TRBJ1-3, the full variable domain is KAGVTQTPRYLIKTRGQQVTLSCSPISGHRSVSWYQQTPGQGLQFLFEYFSETQRNKGNFPGRFSGRQFSNSRSEMNVSTLELGDSALYLCASSLDRAFSGNTIYFGEGSWLTVV.

The V call is TRBV15, the J call TRBJ1-1, with 7 nucleotides matching TRBD1. Germline trimming cut 3 bases from V and 1 base from J; bases unmatched to any gene: 2. The germline V gene has CDR1 LNHNV and CDR2 YYDKDF (reference sequence). CDR3 length equals 14 residues. CDR3: CATSRDRTNTEAFF. As DNA, the CDR3 is TGTGCCACCAGCAGGGACAGGACGAACACTGAAGCTTTCTTT.

This chain uses TRBV2 with TRBJ2-7; TRBD1 matches at 10 bases. Per the germline V gene, CDR1 is SNHLY and CDR2 is FYNNEI. The junction had 2 bases not matched to a gene; V was cut back by 4 bases and J by 2 bases. The CDR3 is made up of 14 amino acids. CDR3 sequence reads: CASSGQGAAYEQYF. DNA for the CDR3: TGTGCCAGCAGTGGACAGGGGGCGGCCTACGAGCAGTACTTC.